Listed here is a single T cell receptor (beta chain). These data are taken from a study of T cell changes during pregnancy in multiple sclerosis. The CDR3 is 12 residues long. Germline lookup yields CDR1 MNHEY and CDR2 SMNVEV (reference sequence). Trimming took 8 bases from V and 8 from J, leaving 15 bases between them. Here immunoSEQ multiplex PCR was the method, and the copy in TCRdb shows in-frame clones only, minus some. The data show some 10,000 clones, around 88% seen once. The sequenced sample was CD8+ T cells from peripheral blood mononuclear cells, obtained in the first trimester of pregnancy. The clonotype was recovered from a female donor in good health, enrolled as a control in a pregnancy study. V usage is TRBV27 and J usage is TRBJ1-1; maybe TRBD1 (5 bases). For the CDR3, the DNA is TGTGCCAGCTGGGATCAGGGCTCCGAAGCTTTCTTT. Protein sequence: CASWDQGSEAFF.